This T cell receptor beta chain emerged from a study of tumor and adjacent non-tumor tissue in lung cancer. Germline V gives CDR1 SGHNT, CDR2 YENEEA. The CDR3 sequence is 14 residues long. The template was RNA from unsorted bulk tissue. This non-tumor lung sample came from over 3 cm beyond the tumor edge. Donors were chemotherapy-naive, newly diagnosed lung cancer surgical patients in China, August–late 2014. Comment on this clonotype: Mismatch with germline at one junction end may stem from a read error.

A modified ARM-PCR protocol with three rounds of nested PCR amplified TCRbeta. TCRdb ran MiXCR on the multiplex PCR reads and lists one entry per CDR3 protein. The data show more than 85,000 distinct CDR3 sequences, with 60% to 80% seen just once and less than 20% held by the top ten. The specimen sequenced was distant non-tumor lung tissue. The genes are TRBV11-3 and TRBJ2-5, with 8 bases fitting TRBD2. The TCR was taken from a man aged 30 to 45 with non-small cell lung cancer. DNA of the CDR3: TGTGCCAACAGCGAAGCTAGCGGGTTAGAGACCCAGTACTTC. Translated: CANSEASGLETQYF. Using reference TRBV11-3 and TRBJ2-5 for the parts outside the CDR3, the full variable domain is EAGVVQSPRYKIIEKKQPVAFWCNPISGHNTLYWYLQNLGQGPELLIRYENEEAVDDSQLPKDRFSAERLKGVDSTLKIQPAELGDSAVYLCANSEASGLETQYFGPGTRLLVL.